This is a list of T cell receptor beta chains from one sample in a study of technical replicates of blood from a handful of donors. Produced via immunoSEQ multiplex PCR; TCRdb's table is partial and in-frame only. Here the sample spans about 100,000 clones, over 95% being singletons. Sequencing was done on a sample of T cells isolated from PBMCs. The receptors originated from a human donor in good health. The CDR3 runs from the conserved cysteine through the conserved F or W. Each record gives: V gene, J gene, CDR3 protein.

>TRBV4-2|TRBJ1-4
CASSQGGGQLGEKLFF
>TRBV6-1|TRBJ1-1
CASSGRGVAEAFF
>TRBV4-2|TRBJ2-7
CASSQVSGGSTYEQYF
>TRBV18|TRBJ1-6
CASSPGGTDNSPLHF
>TRBV5-1|TRBJ2-4
CASSFGVAKNIQYF
>TRBV18|TRBJ1-3
CASSPQELGGSGNTIYF
>TRBV4-1|TRBJ1-6
CASSQGVGGVDSPLHF
>TRBV28|TRBJ2-7
CASSTGTGASYEQYF
>TRBV28|TRBJ1-2
CASSTGDYGYTF
>TRBV7-9|TRBJ2-3
CASSPTGKDTQYF
>TRBV29-1|TRBJ2-1
CSVEDWPYNEQFF
>TRBV29-1|TRBJ2-3
CSVVRQGNTDTQYF
>TRBV25-1|TRBJ2-2
CASRPQGGTGELFF
>TRBV6-5|TRBJ2-3
CASRSSRSTDTQYF
>TRBV19|TRBJ1-1
CASSIRGSRAAFF
>TRBV7-9|TRBJ1-5
CASSSTGDYQPQHF
>TRBV28|TRBJ2-1
CASISGAAGGGGNEQFF
>TRBV7-8|TRBJ2-1
CASSSRVQNSHEQFF
>TRBV11-3|TRBJ2-7
CASSFGTGPSYEQYF
>TRBV9|TRBJ2-2
CASSVASRGPDTGELFF
>TRBV5-1|TRBJ1-5
CASSPGTGGNQPQHF
>TRBV15|TRBJ1-1
CATSREGTGGRRTEAFF
>TRBV5-6|TRBJ1-1
CASSWGTENTEAFF
>TRBV5-6|TRBJ2-7
CASSNYRGVNEQYF
>TRBV5-4|TRBJ2-7
CASSRDRGGEQYF
>TRBV11-3|TRBJ1-2
CASSLGALDRAGYTF
>TRBV23-1|TRBJ1-3
CASIVFSGNTIYF
>TRBV11-3|TRBJ1-2
CASSYSGTGVYGYTF
>TRBV5-1|TRBJ2-1
CASSLVPAGSNEQFF
>TRBV5-1|TRBJ2-7
CASSLAGVDSSYEQYF
>TRBV6-5|TRBJ2-7
CASSYRAGGTYEQYF
>TRBV28|TRBJ2-7
CASSPDTGTFIGQYF
>TRBV5-1|TRBJ1-1
CASSSGTGVSTEAFF
>TRBV27|TRBJ2-2
CASKIRRDLNTGELFF
>TRBV28|TRBJ1-5
CASSRRQGNQPQHF
>TRBV9|TRBJ2-3
CASSVGTFSDTQYF
>TRBV7-8|TRBJ2-3
CASSPVAGGYKDTQYF
>TRBV25-1|TRBJ2-1
CASSEGREGPDEQFF
>TRBV29-1|TRBJ2-7
CSARPGTGYEQYF
>TRBV7-2|TRBJ2-7
CASSQTGHLYEQYF
>TRBV5-6|TRBJ2-7
CASSYDRTTYEQYF
>TRBV19|TRBJ1-6
CASSMGSGLRTGWNSPLHF
>TRBV5-1|TRBJ1-3
CASRSLGGTGNTIYF
>TRBV5-1|TRBJ2-3
CASSPTEPTDTQYF
>TRBV28|TRBJ1-1
CASSLDTGTVNTEAFF
>TRBV7-6|TRBJ2-1
CASSLVYGLAGGSSYNEQFF
>TRBV28|TRBJ1-2
CASSFVGDYGYTF
>TRBV28|TRBJ2-5
CASSFPTLSTSGRVQETQYF
>TRBV28|TRBJ2-1
CASSFLREGYNEQFF
>TRBV6-6|TRBJ2-7
CASSYLSGYEQYF
>TRBV5-1|TRBJ2-4
CASSLVATGVAKNIQYF
>TRBV10-1|TRBJ2-1
CASSDAGTGLNEQFF
>TRBV5-1|TRBJ2-5
CASSLAVSVKETQYF